The clone carrying this TCR beta chain was counted a few times. Its matching antigen is unknown. The entry originates in a study of T cells in localized non-small cell lung cancer. Study findings and constraints: Owing to sequencing of a solitary tumor region, heterogeneity cannot be discounted. Uninvolved adjacent lung, not tumor, had the highest T cell clonality. Appearing in adjacent lung were a median roughly 59 of the top 100 tumor clones.

V trimming: 1 base; J trimming: 3 bases; junction bases outside the gene matches: 8. This CDR3 contains 17 residues. Germline assignment: CDR1 LNHNV and CDR2 YYDKDF (reference sequence). Clones were read by immunoSEQ multiplex PCR, and TCRdb kept only the in-frame ones, dropping some. This table holds fewer than 5,500 clones, roughly 29% found once. The sequence derives from a man aged 35-75 years with stage II lung adenocarcinoma. Sequenced here: lung tumor tissue, sampled before any cancer treatment. The V gene is TRBV15, the J gene TRBJ2-1; 8 bases line up with TRBD2. In nucleotides, the CDR3 is TGTGCCACCAGCAGAGGGGATAGCGGGAAGTACTACAATGAGCAGTTCTTC. Its protein is CATSRGDSGKYYNEQFF.